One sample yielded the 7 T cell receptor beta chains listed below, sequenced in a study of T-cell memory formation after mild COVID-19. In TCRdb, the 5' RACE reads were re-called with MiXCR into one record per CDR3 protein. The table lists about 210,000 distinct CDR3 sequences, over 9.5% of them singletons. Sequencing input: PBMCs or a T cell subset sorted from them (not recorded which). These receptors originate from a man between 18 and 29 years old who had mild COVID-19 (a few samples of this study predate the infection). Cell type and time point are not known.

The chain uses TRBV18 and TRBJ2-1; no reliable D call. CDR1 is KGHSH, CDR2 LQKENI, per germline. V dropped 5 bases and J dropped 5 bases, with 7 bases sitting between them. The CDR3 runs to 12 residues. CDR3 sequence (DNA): TGTGCCAGCTCATTGTACAACAATGAGCAGTTCTTC. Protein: CASSLYNNEQFF.

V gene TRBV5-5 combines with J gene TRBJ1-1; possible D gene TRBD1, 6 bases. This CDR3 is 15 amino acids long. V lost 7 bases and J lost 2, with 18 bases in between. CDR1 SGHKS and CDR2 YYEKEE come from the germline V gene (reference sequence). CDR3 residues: CASGKPGTTNTEAFF. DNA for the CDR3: TGTGCCAGCGGAAAACCCGGGACAACCAACACTGAAGCTTTCTTT.

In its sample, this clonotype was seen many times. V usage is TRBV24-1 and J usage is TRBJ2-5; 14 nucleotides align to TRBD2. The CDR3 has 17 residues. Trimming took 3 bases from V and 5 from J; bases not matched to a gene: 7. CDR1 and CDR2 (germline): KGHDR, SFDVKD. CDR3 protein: CATSDGGTSGGWETQYF. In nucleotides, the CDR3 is TGTGCCACCAGTGATGGGGGGACTAGCGGGGGATGGGAGACCCAGTACTTC.

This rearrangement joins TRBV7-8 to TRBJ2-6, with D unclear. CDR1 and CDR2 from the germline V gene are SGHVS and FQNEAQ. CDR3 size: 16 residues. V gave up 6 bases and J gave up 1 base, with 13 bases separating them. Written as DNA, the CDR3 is TGTGCCAGCAGGCCCCGGTGGGATTCTGGGGCCAACGTCCTGACTTTC. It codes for CASRPRWDSGANVLTF. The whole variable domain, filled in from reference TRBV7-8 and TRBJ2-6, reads GAGVSQSPRYKVAKRGQDVALRCDPISGHVSLFWYQQALGQGPEFLTYFQNEAQLDKSGLPSDRFFAERPEGSVSTLKIQRTQQEDSAVYLCASRPRWDSGANVLTFGAGSRLTVL.

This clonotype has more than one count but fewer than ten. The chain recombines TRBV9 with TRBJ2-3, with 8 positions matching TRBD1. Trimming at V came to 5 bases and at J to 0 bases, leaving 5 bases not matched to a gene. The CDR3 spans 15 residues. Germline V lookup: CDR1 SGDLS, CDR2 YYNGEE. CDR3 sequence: CASRKTGASTDTQYF. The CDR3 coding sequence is TGTGCCAGCAGAAAGACAGGGGCCAGCACAGATACGCAGTATTTT.

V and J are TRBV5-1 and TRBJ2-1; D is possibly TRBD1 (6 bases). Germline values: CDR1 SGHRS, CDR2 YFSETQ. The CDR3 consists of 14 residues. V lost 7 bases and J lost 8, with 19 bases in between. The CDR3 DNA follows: TGCGCCAGCGCAGAGACCAACAGGGCGGATGAGCAGTTCTTC. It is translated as CASAETNRADEQFF.

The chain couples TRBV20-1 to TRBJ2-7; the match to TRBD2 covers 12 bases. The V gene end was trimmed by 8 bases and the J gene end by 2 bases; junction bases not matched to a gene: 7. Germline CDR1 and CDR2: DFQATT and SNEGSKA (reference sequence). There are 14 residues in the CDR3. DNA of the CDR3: TGCAGTACACTAGCGGGGGGAGGCCCCTACGAGCAGTACGTC. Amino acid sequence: CSTLAGGGPYEQYV.